The 15 T cell receptor beta chains listed next were all sequenced from one sample in a study of T cell repertoires in ileal Crohn's disease. Profiling relied on immunoSEQ multiplex PCR, and the TCRdb table lists in-frame clones only, not all of them. The sample lists 950 to 1,500 clones, around four fifths occurring once. Stated time point: neoterminal ileum biopsy at postoperative endoscopy, about 6 months after surgery. The source material was ileal tissue. The receptors here all came from an adult with Crohn's disease.

CDR3 in amino acids: CASSPGTVTYEQYF. CDR3 sequence (DNA): TGTGCCAGCAGTCCCGGGACAGTGACCTACGAGCAGTACTTC. The chain joins TRBV27 to TRBJ2-7; 7 bases are shared with TRBD1. With 5 bases clipped from V and 2 bases from J, the junction kept 6 bases outside the gene matches. Germline V CDR1 and CDR2: MNHEY, SMNVEV (reference sequence). The CDR3 has 14 residues.

The genes are TRBV14 and TRBJ1-1; possibly TRBD1 for D (5 bases). This CDR3 region has 15 residues. The germline gives CDR1 SGHDN, CDR2 FVKESK. With 1 base removed from V and 5 bases from J, the gap between germline ends came to 14 bases. CDR3 bases: TGTGCCAGCAGCCAAGTCGGGGGGGGTGGGACTGAAGCTTTCTTT. The encoded protein is CASSQVGGGGTEAFF.

The chain joins TRBV5-6 to TRBJ2-7; D is unclear. Germline V gene lookup returns CDR1 SGHDT and CDR2 YYEEEE. The CDR3 runs to 11 residues. V lost 1 base and J lost 7, with 6 bases in between. The CDR3 sequence is CASSLMTEQYF. The DNA of the CDR3 is TGTGCCAGCAGCTTGATGACAGAGCAGTACTTC.

The J gene is TRBJ1-4, the V gene TRBV11-2; D is possibly TRBD1 (5 bases). V was cut by 4 bases and J by 8 bases, with 8 bases left in between. Germline V lookup: CDR1 SGHAT, CDR2 FQNNGV. There are 12 residues in the CDR3. Here the CDR3 reads CASSSRTEKLFF. In DNA, the CDR3 is TGTGCCAGCAGCTCCCGGACAGAAAAACTGTTTTTT.

The chain links TRBV19 to TRBJ1-2; TRBD1 aligns across 7 bases. Germline trimming cut 5 bases from V and 2 bases from J; bases unmatched to any gene: 8. The CDR3 contains 15 residues. Germline V CDR1 and CDR2: LNHDA, SQIVND (reference sequence). CDR3 amino acids: CASSGRDSRNYGYTF. DNA for the CDR3: TGTGCCAGTAGTGGACGGGACAGCCGAAACTATGGCTACACCTTC. Full variable domain (remainder filled in from reference TRBV19 and TRBJ1-2): DGGITQSPKYLFRKEGQNVTLSCEQNLNHDAMYWYRQDPGQGLRLIYYSQIVNDFQKGDIAEGYSVSREKKESFPLTVTSAQKNPTAFYLCASSGRDSRNYGYTFGSGTRLTVV.

The CDR3 sequence: CASSGGRGRNEQFF. The CDR3 nucleotides are TGTGCCAGCAGTGGGGGCAGGGGGCGGAATGAGCAGTTCTTC. The rearrangement uses TRBV2 and TRBJ2-1; TRBD1 matches 8 bases. CDR1 and CDR2 from the germline V gene are SNHLY and FYNNEI. With 4 bases clipped from V and 7 bases from J, the junction kept 6 bases outside the gene matches. There are 14 residues in the CDR3.

The chain recombines TRBV5-6 with TRBJ1-4; 7 bases are a match to TRBD1. The CDR3 consists of 16 residues. V gave up 0 bases and J gave up 6 bases; unmatched junction bases: 8. The V gene's germline CDR1 is SGHDT and CDR2 YYEEEE. The CDR3 here is CASSLAVTGDYEKLFF. CDR3 bases: TGTGCCAGCAGCTTGGCCGTAACAGGGGATTATGAAAAACTGTTTTTT.

V is TRBV6-5 and J is TRBJ1-6; 9 bases are shared with TRBD1. V dropped 6 bases and J dropped 7; count of bases not matched to a gene: 7. This CDR3 has 15 residues. Germline CDR1 reads MNHEY; CDR2 reads SVGAGI. The CDR3 DNA sequence: TGTGCCAGCAGCAAAGGGACAGGGTTAAATTCACCCCTCCACTTT. Translation gives CASSKGTGLNSPLHF.

The gene calls are TRBV2 and TRBJ2-7; 9 bases are shared with TRBD1. The germline V gene encodes CDR1 SNHLY and CDR2 FYNNEI. The CDR3 covers 13 residues. V was clipped by 2 bases and J by 5 bases; unmatched bases: 1. DNA of the CDR3: TGTGCCAGCAGTGAAACAGGGGGCGACGAGCAGTACTTC. Protein product: CASSETGGDEQYF.

V gene TRBV7-8 combines with J gene TRBJ2-3; the D gene is possibly TRBD1 (6 bases). The CDR3 is 14 amino acids. V lost 8 bases, J lost 3 bases, and 15 bases lay in between. Germline values: CDR1 SGHVS, CDR2 FQNEAQ. The CDR3 DNA reads TGTGCCAGCGTACGGACAGAAAGTACAGATACGCAGTATTTT. It specifies CASVRTESTDTQYF.

This clone was detected only once. V usage is TRBV10-2 and J usage is TRBJ1-1, with TRBD1 matching over 7 bases. The CDR3 loop spans 13 amino acids. With 0 bases clipped from V and 10 bases from J, the junction kept 5 bases outside the gene matches. CDR1 WSHSY and CDR2 SAAADI come from the germline V gene. This CDR3 reads CASSESEGARAFF. The DNA of the CDR3 is TGCGCCAGCAGTGAGTCGGAGGGGGCGCGAGCTTTCTTT.

This sequence joins TRBV7-9 and TRBJ2-2; a weak D match, TRBD2 (5 bases). The V gene's germline CDR1 is SEHNR and CDR2 FQNEAQ (reference sequence). This CDR3 has 18 residues. Trimming pared 4 bases from V and 4 bases from J, leaving 22 bases between. The CDR3 region is CASSSYYHPGKPTGELFF. CDR3 DNA sequence: TGTGCCAGCAGCTCTTATTACCATCCGGGGAAGCCCACCGGGGAGCTGTTTTTT.

The chain uses TRBV6-1 and TRBJ1-4; D might be TRBD1 (5 bases). In germline, CDR1 is MNHNS, CDR2 SASEGT. Between the trimmed V and J ends, which lost 7 bases and 5 bases, there was a span of 11 bases. This CDR3 spans 13 amino acids. The CDR3: CASTRATNEKLFF. The CDR3 DNA follows: TGTGCCAGCACCAGGGCCACCAATGAAAAACTGTTTTTT.

V gene TRBV5-1 combines with J gene TRBJ2-1, with D possibly being TRBD2 (6 bases). Germline CDR1 reads SGHRS; CDR2 reads YFSETQ. The V end was cut by 6 bases, the J end by 5 bases, with 18 bases between. This CDR3 region has 15 residues. The CDR3 DNA reads TGCGCCAGCATGGCCTTCGGGACTTCCGACAATGAGCAGTTCTTC. Protein sequence: CASMAFGTSDNEQFF.

The CDR3 protein is CASSGLALNTGELFF. The DNA of the CDR3 is TGTGCCAGCAGCGGACTAGCGCTGAACACCGGGGAGCTGTTTTTT. The chain recombines TRBV5-6 with TRBJ2-2; TRBD2 aligns across 9 bases. The CDR3 spans 15 residues. V was clipped by 4 bases and J by 1 base; unmatched bases: 2. Germline CDR1 is SGHDT and CDR2 is YYEEEE.